This T cell receptor beta chain was observed in a study of blood T cells in healthy people across ages (dated by TCRdb to the mid-2010s). About the full investigation: In model experiments, roughly one uniquely barcoded TCR beta cDNA molecule per two T cells was captured by template switching. Donors of different ages were randomly distributed across sequencing lanes to avoid experimental bias. Four age groups were formed from the donors: young (average approximately 15 years), middle-aged (just under 40), aged (approximately 60) and long-lived (about 75). Using the same blood draw, the study looked at two additional independent replicas of 1 million unique cDNA reads for two donors, one aged 18 to 29 and the other aged 80 or older. The study measured age-related changes in TCR beta repertoire diversity using deep sequencing normalized with unique cDNA molecular identifiers.

The library was made by 5' RACE. Instrument on record: Illumina HiSeq 2500. A second roughly 6 to 12 cycle PCR used a sample-barcoded 5' primer and a J-beta primer mix. Each TCR beta cDNA molecule received a unique molecular identifier from a template-switch 5' adaptor carrying 12 random nucleotides. At least 3 million CDR3-containing paired-end reads were obtained from each sample. First-strand cDNA synthesis was performed from all RNA using the Mint cDNA synthesis kit, with priming by a TRBC-specific oligonucleotide. After uracil-DNA glycosylase treatment, a first 18-cycle PCR used universal primers M1SS and BC2_uni_R on all cDNA. The authors processed their data as follows. For normalization, 1 million high-quality reads, each with a distinct molecular identifier, were randomly selected from each sample. Instead of being binned into consensus sequences, reads with shared molecular identifiers were discarded. MiTCR, set to a Q25 quality threshold and the strictest error-elimination algorithm, was used for CDR3 identification, clonotype clustering and error correction. Lower-bound total TCR beta diversity was estimated with a nonparametric unseen species model using Euler transformation. In TCRdb, the public reads were trimmed at Q25 with fastp and aligned with MiXCR, with productive beta chains retained. Rows matching on CDR3 protein sequence are summarized as one entry with the most common DNA and genes. TCRdb, not the original authors, processed these V and J calls. This sample comprises some 730,000 distinct CDR3 sequences, about a fifth of them detected only once. The ten largest clonotypes hold around 21% of the sample.

The research as a whole found: Estimates of total diversity based on one million sequenced T cells were regarded as lower bounds and as underestimates. Donor CMV infection status was unknown, potentially confounding age-related changes in expanded clonotypes. Observed TCR beta diversity per million T cells fell roughly linearly with age, and a significant reduction was already apparent by age about 43. Bulk unsorted PBMC profiling prevented conclusive comparison of naive and antigen-experienced compartments. The percentage of naive T cells measured by flow cytometry correlated strongly with observed TCR beta diversity. Compared with the aged group, the long-lived group had more naive CD4+ T cells, fewer expanded clones and increased TCR diversity, suggesting age selection.

The CDR3 holds 14 amino acids from the cysteine to the phenylalanine. Here the CDR3 DNA is all that survives: 42 bases in frame from base 1. CDR1 and CDR2 (SGHRS, YFSETQ) derive from the germline V gene. V has 6 bases trimmed and J has 0 bases trimmed; junction bases matching no gene number 5. This clonotype has just a few counts. Its antigen target is currently unknown. Per-base qualities were not stored, and no clone one base away is much larger. The 35 to 40 donors, aged about 6 to 95 years, were systemically healthy Caucasian individuals from Russia. Approximately 11 milliliters of peripheral blood were drawn from each donor into EDTA-treated Vacutainer tubes. Ficoll-Paque density-gradient centrifugation was used to isolate PBMCs, with at least 6 million per sample. Trizol reagent was used to extract total RNA from the PBMCs, yielding at least 6 micrograms per sample. The percentages of naive CD45RAhigh/CD27high T cells were determined by flow cytometry on a PBMC aliquot from every donor.

Rearrangement joined TRBV5-1 to TRBJ2-5, with 7 middle bases fitting TRBD2. The source material was blood. The receptor's source is a man in his 70s in good health. The CDR3 region has the sequence CASKRGRDQETQYF. The DNA sequence reads TGCGCCAGCAAGCGGGGCAGGGACCAAGAGACCCAGTACTTC.